Listed below are T cell receptor beta chains from one sample, sequenced in a study of early T cells in non-severe SARS-CoV-2 infection. MiXCR was run by TCRdb on the 5' RACE reads, yielding one entry per CDR3 protein. The data contain 20,000 to 25,000 distinct CDR3 sequences, roughly 3.5% of them singletons. Specimen: whole blood. Every receptor here comes from an adult who was a healthcare worker with PCR-confirmed SARS-CoV-2 infection or an uninfected control (not recorded which). Both conserved end residues are part of each CDR3. Each record gives: clone size, J gene, D gene, V gene, CDR3 DNA, CDR3 protein. The D gene is left open where the match is weak. Clone size is shown for a subset of rows, as once, few, many or a class of expanded clone.

clone size: many
J gene: TRBJ2-7
D gene: TRBD1
V gene: TRBV18
CDR3 DNA: TGTGCCAGCTCCCTAGGTGAGACAGGGGTCCACGAGCAGTACTTC
CDR3 protein: CASSLGETGVHEQYF

clone size: many
J gene: TRBJ2-7
D gene: TRBD2
V gene: TRBV29-1
CDR3 DNA: TGCAGCGTCGGGACTAGCGGGAGGGGACGCCTCTACGAGCAGTACTTC
CDR3 protein: CSVGTSGRGRLYEQYF

clone size: many
J gene: TRBJ2-7
D gene: -
V gene: TRBV6-6
CDR3 DNA: TGTGCCAGCAGACTCGAGTCCACAGGGTACGAGCAGTACTTC
CDR3 protein: CASRLESTGYEQYF

clone size: many
J gene: TRBJ1-3
D gene: -
V gene: TRBV25-1
CDR3 DNA: TGTGCCAGCAGTTACCCAGGGCCTGGAAACACCATATATTTT
CDR3 protein: CASSYPGPGNTIYF

clone size: medium-sized
J gene: TRBJ2-1
D gene: TRBD1
V gene: TRBV3-1
CDR3 DNA: TGTGCCAGCAGCCCAACAGGGGACCTCTACAATGAGCAGTTCTTC
CDR3 protein: CASSPTGDLYNEQFF

clone size: medium-sized
J gene: TRBJ1-3
D gene: TRBD1
V gene: TRBV29-1
CDR3 DNA: TGCAGCGTTGGGGACAGCTCAGGAAACACCATATATTTT
CDR3 protein: CSVGDSSGNTIYF

clone size: many
J gene: TRBJ1-2
D gene: TRBD1
V gene: TRBV29-1
CDR3 DNA: TGCAGCGTGGCGACAGGGAGGGAAGGCTACACCTTC
CDR3 protein: CSVATGREGYTF

clone size: -
J gene: TRBJ1-1
D gene: -
V gene: TRBV15
CDR3 DNA: TGTGCCACCAGCAGAGCGGCACTGAACACTGAAGCTTTCTTT
CDR3 protein: CATSRAALNTEAFF

clone size: many
J gene: TRBJ2-5
D gene: TRBD2
V gene: TRBV7-8
CDR3 DNA: TGTGCCAGCAGCTTACAATCTGGACTAGCGGGGGCGCGCCAAGAGACCCAGTACTTC
CDR3 protein: CASSLQSGLAGARQETQYF

clone size: -
J gene: TRBJ2-7
D gene: TRBD1
V gene: TRBV6-1
CDR3 DNA: TGTGCCAGCAGTGAATTGGGGACAGGGGACCCCTACGAGCAGTACTTC
CDR3 protein: CASSELGTGDPYEQYF

clone size: many
J gene: TRBJ2-5
D gene: TRBD2
V gene: TRBV20-1
CDR3 DNA: TGCAGTGCTAGAAAGTCGGGAGGGCCGGGGGAGACCCAGTACTTC
CDR3 protein: CSARKSGGPGETQYF

clone size: -
J gene: TRBJ2-5
D gene: -
V gene: TRBV2
CDR3 DNA: TGTGCCAGCATGTTGGGAGCCGCAGCCTCTCAAGAGACCCAGTACTTC
CDR3 protein: CASMLGAAASQETQYF

clone size: few
J gene: TRBJ2-1
D gene: -
V gene: TRBV3-1
CDR3 DNA: TGTGCCAGCAGCCGAGGTACAGGGCCATCCACCTTTTACAATGAGCAGTTCTTC
CDR3 protein: CASSRGTGPSTFYNEQFF

clone size: many
J gene: TRBJ2-6
D gene: -
V gene: TRBV12-3/TRBV12-4
CDR3 DNA: TGTGCCAGCAGGCAGGGCTCTGGGGCCAACGTCCTGACTTTC
CDR3 protein: CASRQGSGANVLTF

clone size: few
J gene: TRBJ1-1
D gene: -
V gene: TRBV28
CDR3 DNA: TGTGCCAGTCCCCCTAGCCGGGGTAAGAGTACTGAAGCTTTCTTT
CDR3 protein: CASPPSRGKSTEAFF

clone size: many
J gene: TRBJ2-3
D gene: TRBD2
V gene: TRBV28
CDR3 DNA: TGTGCCAGCAGGTCTAGCGGGACCCGCTTGGGTACGCAGTATTTT
CDR3 protein: CASRSSGTRLGTQYF

clone size: many
J gene: TRBJ2-3
D gene: TRBD2
V gene: TRBV4-2
CDR3 DNA: TGTGCCAGCAGCCAAGATCGCGTAGGGACTAGCCTCACAGATACGCAGTATTTT
CDR3 protein: CASSQDRVGTSLTDTQYF

clone size: -
J gene: TRBJ2-7
D gene: -
V gene: TRBV7-6
CDR3 DNA: TGTGCCAGCAGCCCTCCTTTTGGGGCGAGGGAGCAGTACTTC
CDR3 protein: CASSPPFGAREQYF

clone size: many
J gene: TRBJ1-1
D gene: -
V gene: TRBV4-3
CDR3 DNA: TGCGCCAGCAGCCAAGCGGGGCACCGTATGAACACTGAAGCTTTCTTT
CDR3 protein: CASSQAGHRMNTEAFF

clone size: medium-sized
J gene: TRBJ1-2
D gene: -
V gene: TRBV6-5
CDR3 DNA: TGTGCCAGCAGCAGGGAACGGACAGAACGGCATGGCTACACCTTC
CDR3 protein: CASSRERTERHGYTF

clone size: many
J gene: TRBJ2-5
D gene: TRBD2
V gene: TRBV15
CDR3 DNA: TGTGCCACCAGCTGGGGGGGGGAAGAGACCCAGTACTTC
CDR3 protein: CATSWGGEETQYF

clone size: medium-sized
J gene: TRBJ1-2
D gene: -
V gene: TRBV7-9
CDR3 DNA: TGTGCCAGCAGCTTCTCTGGGAGGCAGAATGGCTACACCTTC
CDR3 protein: CASSFSGRQNGYTF

clone size: -
J gene: TRBJ2-3
D gene: -
V gene: TRBV18
CDR3 DNA: TGTGCCAGCTCACCGTACACAGATACGCAGTATTTT
CDR3 protein: CASSPYTDTQYF

clone size: -
J gene: TRBJ2-7
D gene: -
V gene: TRBV25-1
CDR3 DNA: TGTGCCAGCAGCGGGGTCACCTACGAGCAGTACTTC
CDR3 protein: CASSGVTYEQYF

clone size: many
J gene: TRBJ2-2
D gene: -
V gene: TRBV7-7
CDR3 DNA: TGTGCTAGCAGCTTAGTCGGGACGGGGACTTCCACCGGGGAGCTGTTTTTT
CDR3 protein: CASSLVGTGTSTGELFF

clone size: many
J gene: TRBJ2-7
D gene: -
V gene: TRBV11-2
CDR3 DNA: TGTGCCAGCAGCTTCAGAGGCAGGGGAGTCTACGAGCAGTACTTC
CDR3 protein: CASSFRGRGVYEQYF

clone size: many
J gene: TRBJ1-2
D gene: -
V gene: TRBV24-1
CDR3 DNA: TGTGCCACCAGTGACAATGGTGGCTACACCTTC
CDR3 protein: CATSDNGGYTF

clone size: many
J gene: TRBJ2-1
D gene: TRBD2
V gene: TRBV4-2
CDR3 DNA: TGTGCCAGCAATCCGAGGGCTAGCGGGGGGAATGAGCAGTTCTTC
CDR3 protein: CASNPRASGGNEQFF

clone size: many
J gene: TRBJ2-1
D gene: TRBD2
V gene: TRBV6-5
CDR3 DNA: TGTGCCAGCAATCAAAGGACAGCGGGAGTGGGTGAGCAGTTCTTC
CDR3 protein: CASNQRTAGVGEQFF

clone size: many
J gene: TRBJ1-1
D gene: TRBD1
V gene: TRBV29-1
CDR3 DNA: TGCAGCGTCGGACAGGGAATTACGGCTGAAGCTTTCTTT
CDR3 protein: CSVGQGITAEAFF

clone size: many
J gene: TRBJ2-1
D gene: TRBD2
V gene: TRBV2
CDR3 DNA: TGTGCCAGCAGTGAAGTTGCGGGGGGGGCCAATGAGCAGTTCTTC
CDR3 protein: CASSEVAGGANEQFF

clone size: many
J gene: TRBJ2-5
D gene: TRBD2
V gene: TRBV4-1
CDR3 DNA: TGCGCCAGCAGCCCCACTAGCGGTACGCAAGAGACCCAGTACTTC
CDR3 protein: CASSPTSGTQETQYF

clone size: many
J gene: TRBJ1-2
D gene: -
V gene: TRBV29-1
CDR3 DNA: TGCAGCGAGATGGGAGTTAGTGGCTACACCTTC
CDR3 protein: CSEMGVSGYTF

clone size: many
J gene: TRBJ2-3
D gene: -
V gene: TRBV7-9
CDR3 DNA: TGTGCCAGCAGCCCTAGGGCCGGCGGGGATACGCAGTATTTT
CDR3 protein: CASSPRAGGDTQYF

clone size: medium-sized
J gene: TRBJ2-1
D gene: -
V gene: TRBV7-9
CDR3 DNA: TGTGCCAGCAGTCCCGGGACTTTCCAGTTCTTC
CDR3 protein: CASSPGTFQFF

clone size: many
J gene: TRBJ2-3
D gene: -
V gene: TRBV7-6
CDR3 DNA: TGTGTCAGCAGCGAAGCAGGGGGGGCAACAGATACGCAGTATTTT
CDR3 protein: CVSSEAGGATDTQYF

clone size: many
J gene: TRBJ2-3
D gene: -
V gene: TRBV3-1
CDR3 DNA: TGTGCCAGCAGCCAAGATCAGGGGGGGGGCCCAGATACGCAGTATTTT
CDR3 protein: CASSQDQGGGPDTQYF

clone size: many
J gene: TRBJ2-7
D gene: -
V gene: TRBV13
CDR3 DNA: TGTGCCAGCTCGTCCGGGACAAACTACGAGCAGTACTTC
CDR3 protein: CASSSGTNYEQYF

clone size: many
J gene: TRBJ2-4
D gene: -
V gene: TRBV11-3
CDR3 DNA: TGTGCCAGCAGCCCGCCGGGAAATCTAGCCAAAAACATTCAGTACTTC
CDR3 protein: CASSPPGNLAKNIQYF

clone size: few
J gene: TRBJ2-7
D gene: -
V gene: TRBV4-3
CDR3 DNA: TGCGCCAGCAGCCAAGGGGTCCCCACGGAGCAGTACTTC
CDR3 protein: CASSQGVPTEQYF

clone size: many
J gene: TRBJ2-3
D gene: TRBD1
V gene: TRBV27
CDR3 DNA: TGTGCCAGCAGTTTAACAGGGGGTAGGACAGATACGCAGTATTTT
CDR3 protein: CASSLTGGRTDTQYF

clone size: many
J gene: TRBJ2-1
D gene: TRBD1
V gene: TRBV6-2/TRBV6-3
CDR3 DNA: TGTGCCAGCAGTTACGGGACAGGGATTAGTCCGCAGTTCTTC
CDR3 protein: CASSYGTGISPQFF

clone size: many
J gene: TRBJ2-3
D gene: TRBD2
V gene: TRBV5-6
CDR3 DNA: TGTGCCAGCAGCTTGAGAGGGGGGACTAGCTGGTATTTT
CDR3 protein: CASSLRGGTSWYF

clone size: many
J gene: TRBJ2-4
D gene: -
V gene: TRBV18
CDR3 DNA: TGTGCCAGCTCACGATCGGAGAAAAACATTCAGTACTTC
CDR3 protein: CASSRSEKNIQYF

clone size: many
J gene: TRBJ2-7
D gene: -
V gene: TRBV3-1
CDR3 DNA: TGTGCCAGCAGCCCGAGACAGGCGTACTACGAGCAGTACTTC
CDR3 protein: CASSPRQAYYEQYF

clone size: -
J gene: TRBJ2-7
D gene: TRBD2
V gene: TRBV6-2/TRBV6-3
CDR3 DNA: TGTGCCAGCAGTTACTCGACTAGCGGCTCCTACGAGCAGTACTTC
CDR3 protein: CASSYSTSGSYEQYF

clone size: many
J gene: TRBJ2-7
D gene: -
V gene: TRBV29-1
CDR3 DNA: TGCAGCGTTGATGTTGCGTCCACGGAGCAGTACTTC
CDR3 protein: CSVDVASTEQYF

clone size: many
J gene: TRBJ2-7
D gene: -
V gene: TRBV10-3
CDR3 DNA: TGTGCCATCAGTGTAAGCGACCCTTACGAGCAGTACTTC
CDR3 protein: CAISVSDPYEQYF